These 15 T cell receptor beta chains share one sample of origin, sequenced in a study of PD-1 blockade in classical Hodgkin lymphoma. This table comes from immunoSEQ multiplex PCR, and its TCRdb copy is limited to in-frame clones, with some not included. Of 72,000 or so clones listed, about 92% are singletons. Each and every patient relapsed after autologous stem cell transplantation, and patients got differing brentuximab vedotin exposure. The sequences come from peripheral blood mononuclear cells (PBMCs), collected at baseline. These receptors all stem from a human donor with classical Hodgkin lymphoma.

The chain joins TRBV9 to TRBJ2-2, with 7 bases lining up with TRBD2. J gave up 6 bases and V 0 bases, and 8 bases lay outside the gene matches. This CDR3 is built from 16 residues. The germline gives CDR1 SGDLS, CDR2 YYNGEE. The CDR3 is CASSVDWGREAGELFF. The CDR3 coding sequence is TGTGCCAGCAGCGTAGATTGGGGGAGGGAAGCCGGGGAGCTGTTTTTT.

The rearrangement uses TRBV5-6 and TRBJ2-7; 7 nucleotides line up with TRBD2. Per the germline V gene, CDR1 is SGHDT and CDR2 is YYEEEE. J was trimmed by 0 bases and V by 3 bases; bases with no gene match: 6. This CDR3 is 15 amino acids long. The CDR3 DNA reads TGTGCCAGCAGCTCCCCAACTAGCGACTCCTACGAGCAGTACTTC. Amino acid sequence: CASSSPTSDSYEQYF. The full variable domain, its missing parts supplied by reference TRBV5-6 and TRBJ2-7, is DAGVTQSPTHLIKTRGQQVTLRCSPKSGHDTVSWYQQALGQGPQFIFQYYEEEERQRGNFPDRFSGHQFPNYSSELNVNALLLGDSALYLCASSSPTSDSYEQYFGPGTRLTVT.

The chain's CDR3 is CASSLYGGGSGGYEQYF. CDR3 DNA: TGTGCCAGCAGCTTATACGGCGGGGGAAGCGGTGGGTACGAGCAGTACTTC. The J gene is TRBJ2-7, the V gene TRBV7-2; 7 nucleotides agree with TRBD2. In germline, CDR1 is SGHTA, CDR2 FQGNSA. The CDR3 extends over 17 amino acids. Trimming cost V 2 bases and J 4 bases; bases outside gene matches: 14. Based on the CDR3 plus reference TRBV7-2 and TRBJ2-7, the full variable domain is GAGVSQSPSNKVTEKGKDVELRCDPISGHTALYWYRQSLGQGLEFLIYFQGNSAPDKSGLPSDRFSAERTGGSVSTLTIQRTQQEDSAVYLCASSLYGGGSGGYEQYFGPGTRLTVT.

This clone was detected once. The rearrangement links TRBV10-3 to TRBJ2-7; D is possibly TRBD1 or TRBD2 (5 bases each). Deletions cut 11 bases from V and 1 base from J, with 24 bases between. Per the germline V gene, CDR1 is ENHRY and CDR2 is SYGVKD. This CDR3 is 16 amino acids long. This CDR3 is CASQEEGAYLSYEQYF. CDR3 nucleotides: TGTGCCTCCCAGGAGGAAGGGGCGTATTTGTCCTACGAGCAGTACTTC.

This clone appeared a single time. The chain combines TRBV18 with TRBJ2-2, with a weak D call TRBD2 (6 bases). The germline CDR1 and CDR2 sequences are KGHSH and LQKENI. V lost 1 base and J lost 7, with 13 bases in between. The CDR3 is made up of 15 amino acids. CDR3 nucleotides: TGTGCCAGCTCACCACTAGCGGCCCAGGGCGGGGAGCTGTTTTTT. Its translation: CASSPLAAQGGELFF.

The CDR3 DNA sequence: TGTGCCAGCAGCGGGGGAAGGCAAGAGACCCAGTACTTC. It is translated as CASSGGRQETQYF. V usage is TRBV9 and J usage is TRBJ2-5; D gene ambiguous. The germline CDR1 and CDR2 sequences are SGDLS and YYNGEE. The V end was cut by 3 bases, the J end by 2 bases, with 8 bases between. CDR3 length: 13 amino acids.

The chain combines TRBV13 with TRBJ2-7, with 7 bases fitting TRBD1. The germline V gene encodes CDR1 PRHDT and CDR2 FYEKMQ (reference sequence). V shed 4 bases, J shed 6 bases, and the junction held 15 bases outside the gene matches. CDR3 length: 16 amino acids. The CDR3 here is CASSSQHRGGGAEQYF. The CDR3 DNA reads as TGTGCCAGCAGCTCACAGCACAGGGGTGGTGGGGCCGAGCAGTACTTC.

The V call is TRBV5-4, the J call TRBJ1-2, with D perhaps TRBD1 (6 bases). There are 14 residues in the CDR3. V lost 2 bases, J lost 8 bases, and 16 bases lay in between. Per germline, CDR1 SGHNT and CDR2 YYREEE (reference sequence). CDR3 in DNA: TGTGCCAGCAGCTTTAGAGGGGGGGAGGTAGGCTACACCTTC. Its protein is CASSFRGGEVGYTF.

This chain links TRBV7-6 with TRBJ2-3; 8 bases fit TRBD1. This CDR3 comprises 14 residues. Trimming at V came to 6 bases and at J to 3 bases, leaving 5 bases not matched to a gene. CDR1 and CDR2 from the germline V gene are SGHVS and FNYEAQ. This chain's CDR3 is CASSRDRQTDTQYF. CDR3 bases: TGTGCCAGCAGTCGGGACAGGCAAACAGATACGCAGTATTTT.

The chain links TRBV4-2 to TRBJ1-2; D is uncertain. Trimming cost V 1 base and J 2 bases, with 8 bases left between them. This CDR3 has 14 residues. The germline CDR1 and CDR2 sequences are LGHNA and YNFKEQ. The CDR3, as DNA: TGTGCCAGCAGCCAAGGCCAGGCAAACTATGGCTACACCTTC. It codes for CASSQGQANYGYTF.

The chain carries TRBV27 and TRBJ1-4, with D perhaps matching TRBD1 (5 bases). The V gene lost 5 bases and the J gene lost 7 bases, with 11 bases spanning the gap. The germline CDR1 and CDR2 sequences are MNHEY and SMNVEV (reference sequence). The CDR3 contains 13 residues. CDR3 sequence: CASSPGGREKLFF. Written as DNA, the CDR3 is TGTGCCAGCAGTCCGGGGGGTCGTGAAAAACTGTTTTTT.

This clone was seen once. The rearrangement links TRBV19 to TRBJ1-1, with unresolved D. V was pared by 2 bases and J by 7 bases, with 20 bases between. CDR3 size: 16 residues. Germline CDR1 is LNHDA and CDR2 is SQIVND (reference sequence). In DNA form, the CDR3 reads TGTGCCAGTAGTATAAACTCTGAGGCCGGCTTAGATGAAGCTTTCTTT. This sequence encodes CASSINSEAGLDEAFF. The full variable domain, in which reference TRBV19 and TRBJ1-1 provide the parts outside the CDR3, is DGGITQSPKYLFRKEGQNVTLSCEQNLNHDAMYWYRQDPGQGLRLIYYSQIVNDFQKGDIAEGYSVSREKKESFPLTVTSAQKNPTAFYLCASSINSEAGLDEAFFGQGTRLTVV.

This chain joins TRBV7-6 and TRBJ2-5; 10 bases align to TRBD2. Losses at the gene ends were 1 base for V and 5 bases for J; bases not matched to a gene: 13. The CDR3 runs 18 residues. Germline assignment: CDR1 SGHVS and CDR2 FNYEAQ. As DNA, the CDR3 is TGTGCCAGCAGCTTAGGGTTGGCAGCGGGGGGGCCCGGGGAGACCCAGTACTTC. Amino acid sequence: CASSLGLAAGGPGETQYF. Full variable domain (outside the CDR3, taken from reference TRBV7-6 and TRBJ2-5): GAGVSQSPRYKVTKRGQDVALRCDPISGHVSLYWYRQALGQGPEFLTYFNYEAQQDKSGLPNDRFSAERPEGSISTLTIQRTEQRDSAMYRCASSLGLAAGGPGETQYFGPGTRLLVL.

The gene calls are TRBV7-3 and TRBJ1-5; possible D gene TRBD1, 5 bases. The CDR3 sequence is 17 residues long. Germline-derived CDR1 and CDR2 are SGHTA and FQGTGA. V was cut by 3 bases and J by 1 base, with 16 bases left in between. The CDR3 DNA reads TGTGCCAGCAGCTTGATCGTGGGGCGCAGGAGCAATCAGCCCCAGCATTTT. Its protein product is CASSLIVGRRSNQPQHF.

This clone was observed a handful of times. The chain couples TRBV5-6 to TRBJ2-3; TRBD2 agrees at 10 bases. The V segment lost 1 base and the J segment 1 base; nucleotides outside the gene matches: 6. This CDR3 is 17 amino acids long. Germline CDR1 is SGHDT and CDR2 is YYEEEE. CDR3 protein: CASSLKRGGMGTDTQYF. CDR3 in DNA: TGTGCCAGCAGCTTGAAGCGGGGGGGCATGGGCACAGATACGCAGTATTTT.